Described below is a single T cell receptor (beta chain) sequence and its context. Its antigen is unknown. Within one base of it there is no much larger clone, and no base qualities were kept. The data were obtained in a study of cytomegalovirus exposure and HLA in healthy donors (dated by TCRdb to about 2017). For the study in its entirety: An earlier analysis of a few hundred of the donors reported 276 Gb of sequence data and 117 million unique TCR beta sequences obtained from some 170 million T cells. About 280 gigabases of sequencing data and tens of millions of unique TCR sequences made up an early release that covered some 640 HLA-typed donors. Of the 398 genotyped donors, 81% were placed in the genetic ancestry cluster associated with self-reported Caucasian donors. The study aimed to test whether cataloging public T cell receptors could reveal signatures of past pathogen exposure. The study used immunosequencing to profile the T cell repertoires of approximately 630 subjects and linked those repertoires to cytomegalovirus serostatus. Besides the first cohort of around 670 subjects, a separate validation cohort made up of about 120 different subjects was used. To predict cytomegalovirus infection status, the study brought together high-throughput TCR immunosequencing, statistical association of individual TCRs with disease status, and machine learning. A later analysis re-examined previously published TCR beta repertoires from about 670 donors and added high-resolution HLA genotyping to investigate patterns of TCR occurrence. The later analysis used no new phenotypic data to find candidate immune exposures, relying instead on TCR beta sequences and their occurrence across donors. To decide whether each TCR beta V gene segment behaved as functional or pseudogenic, an earlier analysis of 587 of the donors relied on high-throughput TCR beta sequencing. Donor age, sex, ethnicity and CMV serostatus were compiled alongside the repertoire data. In a later genetic analysis, genome-wide SNP genotypes for 398 of the 666 donors were used, and that subset was treated as a discovery cohort. Every repertoire in the discovery cohort had been generated on one and the same sequencing platform. Class I and class II HLA loci were covered by the typing at four-digit resolution. The number of typed donors differed by locus: roughly 620-640 for A, B, C, DRB1 and DQB1; 522 for DQA1; over 600 for DPA1; and 400 to 480 for DPB1. Several DR-DQ haplotypes were handled as single units for association and clustering, since linkage in the cohort was strong. Among around 400 genotyped donors of the cohort, an average of roughly 230,000 unique TCR beta nucleotide sequences was sequenced per donor, of which about 18% were non-productive.

Library preparation used the immunoSEQ multiplex PCR assay. A mixture of 60 forward primers for TCR Vbeta segments and 13 reverse primers for TCR Jbeta segments was used in the multiplex PCR. Amplification of the CDR3 region of rearranged TCR beta genes was performed with a multiplex PCR assay on genomic DNA. On the Illumina HiSeq System, the amplified TCR beta libraries were sequenced as 87-base-pair reads. The original methods were these. A later analysis counted some 74 million unique TCR beta chains across the 550 to 700 repertoires, and roughly 10 million of these chains were shared by at least two donors. To remove PCR and sequencing errors, raw reads were error-corrected and collapsed into unique sequences using a nearest-neighbor algorithm that merged closely related sequences. To assign V, D and J gene segments, CDR3 sequences were aligned to IMGT reference sequences. For a sequence to be retained, a match of at least six nucleotides to both a V gene segment and a J gene segment was required. A rearrangement was called productive if the CDR3 had no stop codons and remained in frame with V and J, and every other rearrangement was called non-productive. Following IMGT convention, CDR3 was defined as the stretch from the second conserved V-encoded cysteine to the conserved J-encoded phenylalanine. The earlier analysis of about 640 of the donors excluded any sequence lacking an unambiguous match to a single V gene segment. In an earlier analysis of approximately 610 of the donors, V segments were called functional above 56.7% productive rearrangements and were called segregating when the between-donor standard deviation exceeded 5%. A statistical classification framework was built for diagnosing cytomegalovirus status from the catalog of TCR beta chain sequences. V and J gene assignment, in a later analysis, came from comparing TCR nucleotide sequences with IMGT/GENE-DB human TR gene sequences. A later analysis assigned CDR3 sequences and most-parsimonious VDJ recombination scenarios with the TCRdist pipeline. In a later analysis, each TCR beta chain was defined by its CDR3 amino acid sequence together with its V-gene family, and reads lacking a unique V-gene family were excluded. To address suspected cross-contamination and a sequencing artifact, a later analysis removed 592 highly shared, low-generation-probability nucleotide sequences. A later analysis calculated a clonal expansion index for each public chain from normalized within-repertoire ranks of inferred template counts. A later analysis computed generation probabilities with a VDJ recombination model fitted to out-of-frame rearrangements, and checked the results against IGoR. A later analysis scored TCR-TCR, TCR-HLA and TCR-CMV co-occurrence with hypergeometric tests, applying a repertoire-size bias correction to TCR pairs. A later analysis estimated false discovery rates by permuting HLA or CMV assignments 20 times. In a later analysis, co-occurring TCRs were grouped with DBSCAN, and TCRdist sequence similarity was added when clustering was performed within HLA-allele-positive subsets. For co-occurrence clustering, repertoires with fewer than 30,000 or more than 120,000 public chains were excluded, along with several repertoires with anomalous nucleotide sharing. The table comes from immuneACCESS by way of TCRdb, which keeps in-frame sequences with V and J called. Part of the clones is missing from these tables; in studies checked, under half for an unresolved V gene and the rest for unknown reasons. V, J and clone size are those of that table, while D and trimming were read from the DNA. The sample has approximately 180,000 clones on record, 70% to 80% of them singletons. About 1.4% of the sample rests with the top ten.

Broader findings and caveats from the paper: A further reported finding was that TCR beta sequences accurately predicted the HLA-A and HLA-B alleles for most subjects in the first cohort. Linkage disequilibrium might explain the correlated functional status among segregating V segments, but an unknown experimental factor could not be ruled out. V-gene and J-gene trimming of TCR beta chains was associated with a missense DCLRE1C variant in a later genetic analysis, and the association was replicated in an independent cohort. A later analysis found that most CMV-associated TCR beta chains appeared HLA-restricted, with HLA associations seemingly driven largely by CMV exposure. A later analysis found that TCR association rates varied across HLA loci, with DRB1 alleles showing the most associated TCRs and HLA-C alleles the fewest. The presence/absence analyses assumed that sequencing depth was roughly uniform across donors, and that assumption may not be true. In an earlier analysis of some 500 of the donors, most TCR beta V segments appeared in productive rearrangements about 87% or about 30% of the time, broadly matching IMGT annotations. Some IMGT-functional V segments, including TRBV6-2 and TRBV6-3, could not be distinguished by the 87-base-pair reads and were therefore excluded. According to a later analysis, parvovirus B19, influenza, CMV and Epstein-Barr virus appeared linked to several top co-occurrence clusters. The cohort was sequenced for TCR beta chains only, and without alpha or paired-chain data the features that could be detected were limited. The classifier was reported to diagnose cytomegalovirus status with high specificity and sensitivity in both the original and validation cohorts. CMV serostatus was the only immune exposure information available for the cohort. According to a later genetic analysis, donors in an Asian-associated ancestry cluster had fewer N-insertions in productive TCRs than the approximately 710-donor mean. The earlier analysis of some 560 of the donors excluded some 16 rarely observed V segments, including chromosome 9 orphons, because counts were too low. Most TCR sequences were seen in very few donors, while some public TCRs were found in many individuals. Strong co-occurrence of HLA alleles, especially DR and DQ, made assigning TCR associations to individual alleles difficult. In vitro tests confirmed that a few of the cytomegalovirus-associated TCR beta chains recognize cytomegalovirus antigens. Because some donors lacked HLA typing at each locus, the association tests relied only on the typed subset. In a later analysis, HLA-associated TCR beta chains showed more clonal expansion and lower generation probabilities than non-associated chains that were equally common. According to the authors, the approach could potentially be generalized to other disease states and immunological phenotypes. A group of highly shared sequence variants was considered likely to be a technical artifact of the sequencing pipeline. The study gave a list of more than 150 TCR beta chains associated with cytomegalovirus. A later analysis associated 15,000 or so TCR beta sequences with specific HLA alleles at a false discovery rate of 0.05.

The cohort was made up of hundreds of healthy bone marrow donors. All cohort members were sampled while nominally healthy, although unrecorded immune exposures were likely present. The donor was CMV seropositive and was included in the group of some 290 seropositive cohort members. Each donor provided a peripheral blood sample, and peripheral blood mononuclear cells were used for TCR beta sequencing. Genomic DNA was extracted from the blood cell samples with the Qiagen DNeasy Blood Extraction Kit. Trimming leaves V shorter by 3 bases and J shorter by 1 base, with the junction holding 8 bases beyond the gene matches. Looking up the germline V gene yields CDR1 MNHGY and CDR2 SVAAGI. From the cysteine up to the phenylalanine, the CDR3 has a length of 17 residues. Of the read, only the CDR3 DNA is kept; its 51 bases are in frame from base 1.

The receptor's source is a woman in her twenties or thirties in good health and CMV-seropositive. The source material was PBMCs. The chain employs TRBV6-9 and TRBJ2-1, with TRBD1 matching 8 junction bases. This receptor carries the CDR3 CASSYPSGGPSYNEQFF. The DNA sequence is given as TGTGCCAGCAGTTACCCTTCAGGGGGCCCTTCCTACAATGAGCAGTTCTTC.